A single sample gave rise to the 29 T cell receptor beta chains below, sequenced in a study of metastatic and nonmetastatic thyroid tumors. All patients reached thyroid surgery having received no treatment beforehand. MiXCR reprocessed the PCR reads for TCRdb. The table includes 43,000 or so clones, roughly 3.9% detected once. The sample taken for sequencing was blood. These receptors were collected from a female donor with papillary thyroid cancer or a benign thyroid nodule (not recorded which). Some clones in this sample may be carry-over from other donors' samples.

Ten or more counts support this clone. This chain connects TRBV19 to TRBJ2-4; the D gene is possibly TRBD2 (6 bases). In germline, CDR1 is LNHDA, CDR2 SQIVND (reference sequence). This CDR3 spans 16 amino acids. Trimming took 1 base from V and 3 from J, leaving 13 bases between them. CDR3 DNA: TGTGCCAGTAGTATAGCTAGCGAGAGTGGCAAAAACATTCAGTACTTC. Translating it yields CASSIASESGKNIQYF. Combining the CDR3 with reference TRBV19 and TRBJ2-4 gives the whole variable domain DGGITQSPKYLFRKEGQNVTLSCEQNLNHDAMYWYRQDPGQGLRLIYYSQIVNDFQKGDIAEGYSVSREKKESFPLTVTSAQKNPTAFYLCASSIASESGKNIQYFGAGTRLSVL.

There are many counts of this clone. The CDR3 nucleotides are TGCAGTGCTAGAGACAGGGCCGGTGAAAAACTGTTTTTT. Translated, it gives CSARDRAGEKLFF. V is TRBV20-1 and J is TRBJ1-4, with D possibly being TRBD1 (5 bases). CDR1 DFQATT and CDR2 SNEGSKA come from the germline V gene (reference sequence). The CDR3 contains 13 residues. V was pared by 0 bases and J by 7 bases, with 9 bases between.

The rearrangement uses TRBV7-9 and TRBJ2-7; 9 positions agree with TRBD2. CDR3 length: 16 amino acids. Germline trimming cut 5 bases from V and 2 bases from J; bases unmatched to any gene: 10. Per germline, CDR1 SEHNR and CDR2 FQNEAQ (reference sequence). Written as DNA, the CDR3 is TGTGCCAGCAGCCCGGGACTAGCTGTAGTAACCTACGAGCAGTACTTC. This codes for CASSPGLAVVTYEQYF.

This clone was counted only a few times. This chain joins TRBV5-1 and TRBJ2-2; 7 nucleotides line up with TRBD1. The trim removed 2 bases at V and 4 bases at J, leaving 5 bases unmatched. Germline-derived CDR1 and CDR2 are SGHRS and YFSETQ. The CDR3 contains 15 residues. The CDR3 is CASSLGQGVTGELFF. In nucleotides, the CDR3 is TGCGCCAGCAGCTTAGGGCAGGGGGTCACCGGGGAGCTGTTTTTT.

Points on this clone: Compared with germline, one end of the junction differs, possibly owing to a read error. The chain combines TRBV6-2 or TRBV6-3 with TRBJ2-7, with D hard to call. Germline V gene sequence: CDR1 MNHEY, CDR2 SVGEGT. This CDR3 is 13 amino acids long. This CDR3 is CASRYPGSYDQNF. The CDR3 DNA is TGTGCCAGCAGGTACCCAGGCTCCTACGATCAGAACTTC.

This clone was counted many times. Here the CDR3 reads CASRHTGANQPQHF. DNA of the CDR3: TGTGCCAGCAGGCATACAGGGGCCAATCAGCCCCAGCATTTT. J is TRBJ1-5 and V is TRBV12-3 or TRBV12-4, with 7 bases aligning to TRBD1. With 6 bases clipped from V and 3 bases from J, the junction kept 5 bases outside the gene matches. This CDR3 contains 14 residues.

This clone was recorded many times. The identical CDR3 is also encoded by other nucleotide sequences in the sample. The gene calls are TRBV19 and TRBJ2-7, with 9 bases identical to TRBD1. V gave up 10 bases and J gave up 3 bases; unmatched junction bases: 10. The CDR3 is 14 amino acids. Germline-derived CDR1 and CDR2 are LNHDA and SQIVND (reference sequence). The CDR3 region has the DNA TGTGCCACGGGGGCCGGGACAGGGTTCTACGAGCAGTACTTC. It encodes CATGAGTGFYEQYF.

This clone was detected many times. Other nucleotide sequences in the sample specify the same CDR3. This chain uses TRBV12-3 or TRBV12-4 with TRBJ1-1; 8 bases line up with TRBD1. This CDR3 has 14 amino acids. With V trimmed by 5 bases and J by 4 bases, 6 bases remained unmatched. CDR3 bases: TGTGCCAGCAGTGAACAGGGGGGCCCCACTGAAGCTTTCTTT. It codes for CASSEQGGPTEAFF.

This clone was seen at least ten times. CDR3: CASRQGAIYGYTF. The CDR3 bases are TGCGCCAGTAGACAGGGGGCAATCTATGGCTACACCTTC. The genes are TRBV10-2 and TRBJ1-2; 10 nucleotides match TRBD1. CDR1 and CDR2 from the germline V gene are WSHSY and SAAADI. V lost 9 bases to trimming and J lost 4 bases; unmatched junction nucleotides: 5. This CDR3 region has 13 residues.

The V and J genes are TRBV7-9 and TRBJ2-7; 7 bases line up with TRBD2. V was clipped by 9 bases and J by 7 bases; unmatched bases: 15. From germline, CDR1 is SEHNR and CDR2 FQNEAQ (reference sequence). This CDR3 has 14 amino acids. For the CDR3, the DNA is TGTGCCAGTAACTTAGGGGCGGGAGTTGAGGAGCAGTACTTC. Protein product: CASNLGAGVEEQYF.

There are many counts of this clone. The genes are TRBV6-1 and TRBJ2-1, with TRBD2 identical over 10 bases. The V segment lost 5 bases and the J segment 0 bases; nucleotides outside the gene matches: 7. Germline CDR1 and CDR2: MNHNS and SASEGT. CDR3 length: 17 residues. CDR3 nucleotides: TGTGCCAGCAGTCAACTAGCGGGAAGTAGCTCCTACAATGAGCAGTTCTTC. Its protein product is CASSQLAGSSSYNEQFF.

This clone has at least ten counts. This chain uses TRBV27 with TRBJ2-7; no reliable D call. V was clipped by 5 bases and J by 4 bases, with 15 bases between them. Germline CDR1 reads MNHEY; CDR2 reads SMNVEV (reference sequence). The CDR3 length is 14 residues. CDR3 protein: CASSIGPEVYEQYF. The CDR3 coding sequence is TGTGCCAGCAGTATTGGGCCTGAGGTGTACGAGCAGTACTTC.

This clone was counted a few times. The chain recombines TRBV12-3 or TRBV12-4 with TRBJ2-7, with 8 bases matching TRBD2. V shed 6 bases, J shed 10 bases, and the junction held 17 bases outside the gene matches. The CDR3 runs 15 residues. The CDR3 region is CASRSGTRPLHDQYF. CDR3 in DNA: TGTGCCAGCAGGTCCGGGACTAGGCCCCTCCATGATCAGTACTTC.

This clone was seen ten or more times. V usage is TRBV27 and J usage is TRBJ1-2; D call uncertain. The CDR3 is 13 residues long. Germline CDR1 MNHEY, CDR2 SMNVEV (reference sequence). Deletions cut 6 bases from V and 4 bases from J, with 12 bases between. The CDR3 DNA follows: TGTGCCAGCAGCTCCGGGCCCACCTATGGCTACACCTTC. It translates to CASSSGPTYGYTF.

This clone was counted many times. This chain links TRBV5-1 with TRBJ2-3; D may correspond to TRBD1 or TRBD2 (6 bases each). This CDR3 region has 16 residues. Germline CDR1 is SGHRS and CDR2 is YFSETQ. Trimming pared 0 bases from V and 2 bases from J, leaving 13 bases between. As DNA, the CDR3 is TGCGCCAGCAGCTTGGTTCCGGGGGCATACACAGATACGCAGTATTTT. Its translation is CASSLVPGAYTDTQYF. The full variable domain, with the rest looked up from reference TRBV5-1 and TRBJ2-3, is KAGVTQTPRYLIKTRGQQVTLSCSPISGHRSVSWYQQTPGQGLQFLFEYFSETQRNKGNFPGRFSGRQFSNSRSEMNVSTLELGDSALYLCASSLVPGAYTDTQYFGPGTRLTVL.

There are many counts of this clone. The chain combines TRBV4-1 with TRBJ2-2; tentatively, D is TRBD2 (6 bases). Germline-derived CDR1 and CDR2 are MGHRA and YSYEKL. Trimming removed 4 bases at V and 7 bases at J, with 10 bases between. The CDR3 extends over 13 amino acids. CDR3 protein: CASSPPAGGELFF. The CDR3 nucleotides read TGCGCCAGCAGCCCCCCAGCGGGCGGGGAGCTGTTTTTT.

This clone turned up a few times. CDR3 nucleotides: TGTGCCAGCAGTAGTTTAGCGGAGTACCAAGAGACCCAGTACTTC. Its protein is CASSSLAEYQETQYF. V is TRBV27 and J is TRBJ2-5, with D possibly matching TRBD2 (6 bases). In germline, CDR1 is MNHEY, CDR2 SMNVEV (reference sequence). V dropped 5 bases and J dropped 0 bases, with 13 bases sitting between them. The CDR3 is made up of 15 amino acids.

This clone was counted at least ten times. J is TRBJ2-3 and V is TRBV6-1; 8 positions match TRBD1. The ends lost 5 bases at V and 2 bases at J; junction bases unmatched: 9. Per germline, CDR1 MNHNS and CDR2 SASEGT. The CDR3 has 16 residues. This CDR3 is CASSYRQGISTDTQYF. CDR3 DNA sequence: TGTGCCAGCAGTTACCGACAGGGGATTTCCACAGATACGCAGTATTTT.

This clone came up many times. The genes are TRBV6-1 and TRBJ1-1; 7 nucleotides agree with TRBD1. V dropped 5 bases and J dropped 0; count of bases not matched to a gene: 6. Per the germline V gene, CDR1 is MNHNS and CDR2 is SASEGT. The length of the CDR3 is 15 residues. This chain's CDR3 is CASSQTGTLNTEAFF. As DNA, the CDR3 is TGTGCCAGCAGTCAGACAGGGACACTGAACACTGAAGCTTTCTTT.

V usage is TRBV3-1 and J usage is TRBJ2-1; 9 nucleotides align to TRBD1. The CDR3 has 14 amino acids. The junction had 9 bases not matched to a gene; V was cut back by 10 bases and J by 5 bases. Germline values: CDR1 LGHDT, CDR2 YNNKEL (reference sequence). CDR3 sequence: CAKTQRTGDNEQFF. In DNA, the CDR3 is TGTGCCAAGACCCAGAGGACAGGGGACAATGAGCAGTTCTTC.

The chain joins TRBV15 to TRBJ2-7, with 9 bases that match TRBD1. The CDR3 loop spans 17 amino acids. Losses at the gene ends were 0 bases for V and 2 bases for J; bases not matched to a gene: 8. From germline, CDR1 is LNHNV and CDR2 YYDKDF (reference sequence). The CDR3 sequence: CATSRDVPGQGAYEQYF. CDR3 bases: TGTGCCACCAGCAGAGACGTACCGGGACAGGGAGCCTACGAGCAGTACTTC.

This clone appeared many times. CDR3 sequence (DNA): TGTGCCAGCACCAAGCCGGGACTAGCGGGAGATTCTGATACGCAGTATTTT. This sequence encodes CASTKPGLAGDSDTQYF. J is TRBJ2-3 and V is TRBV6-1; 14 bases align to TRBD2. The V gene end was trimmed by 7 bases and the J gene end by 6 bases; junction bases not matched to a gene: 12. This CDR3 comprises 17 residues. The V gene's germline CDR1 is MNHNS and CDR2 SASEGT.

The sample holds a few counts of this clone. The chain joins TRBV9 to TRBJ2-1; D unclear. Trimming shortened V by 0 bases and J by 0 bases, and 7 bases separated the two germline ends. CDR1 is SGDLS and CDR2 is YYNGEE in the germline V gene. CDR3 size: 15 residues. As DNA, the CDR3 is TGTGCCAGCAGCGTAGATCCCTACTCCTACAATGAGCAGTTCTTC. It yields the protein CASSVDPYSYNEQFF.

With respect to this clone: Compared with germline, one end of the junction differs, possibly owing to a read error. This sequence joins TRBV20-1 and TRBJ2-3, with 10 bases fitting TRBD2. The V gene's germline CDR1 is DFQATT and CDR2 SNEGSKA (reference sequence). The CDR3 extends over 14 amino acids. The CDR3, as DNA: TGTAGTGGACTAGCGGATCATAGCACAGATACGCAGTATTTT. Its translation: CSGLADHSTDTQYF.

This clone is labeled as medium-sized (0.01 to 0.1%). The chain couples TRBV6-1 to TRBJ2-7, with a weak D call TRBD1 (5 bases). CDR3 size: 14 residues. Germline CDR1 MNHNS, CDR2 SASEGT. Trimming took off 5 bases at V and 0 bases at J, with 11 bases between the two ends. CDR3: CASSRGASSYEQYF. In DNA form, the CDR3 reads TGTGCCAGCAGTAGGGGCGCCAGCTCCTACGAGCAGTACTTC.

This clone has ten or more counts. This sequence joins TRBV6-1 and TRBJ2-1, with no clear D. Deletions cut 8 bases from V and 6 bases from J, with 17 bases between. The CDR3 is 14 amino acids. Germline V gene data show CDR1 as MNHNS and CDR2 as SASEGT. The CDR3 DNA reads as TGTGCCAGCGCCCTCTCTAATTGGGGCAATGAGCAGTTCTTC. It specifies CASALSNWGNEQFF.

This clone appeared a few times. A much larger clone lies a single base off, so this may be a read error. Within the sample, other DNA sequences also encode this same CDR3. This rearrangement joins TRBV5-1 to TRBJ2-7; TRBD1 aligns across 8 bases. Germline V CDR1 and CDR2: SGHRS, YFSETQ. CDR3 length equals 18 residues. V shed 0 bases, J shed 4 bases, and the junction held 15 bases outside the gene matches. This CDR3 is CASSLVAVGRGRLYEQYF. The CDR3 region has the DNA TGCGCCAGCAGCTTGGTTGCTGTGGGCAGGGGGCGCCTGTACGAGCAGTACTTC. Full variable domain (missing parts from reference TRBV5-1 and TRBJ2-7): KAGVTQTPRYLIKTRGQQVTLSCSPISGHRSVSWYQQTPGQGLQFLFEYFSETQRNKGNFPGRFSGRQFSNSRSEMNVSTLELGDSALYLCASSLVAVGRGRLYEQYFGPGTRLTVT.

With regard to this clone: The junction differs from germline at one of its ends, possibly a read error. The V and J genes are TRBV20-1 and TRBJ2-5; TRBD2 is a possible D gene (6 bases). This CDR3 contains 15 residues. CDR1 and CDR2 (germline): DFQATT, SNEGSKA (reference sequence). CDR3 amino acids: CRARTLAREPETQYF. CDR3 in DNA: TGCAGGGCTAGAACGCTAGCGAGAGAACCGGAGACCCAGTACTTC.

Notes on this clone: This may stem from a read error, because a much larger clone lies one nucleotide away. The CDR3 region has the DNA TGTGCCAGCAGTTTAGCAGTAGCGGGGTATAGAGAGACCAAGTACTTC. As protein: CASSLAVAGYRETKYF. This chain uses TRBV12-3 or TRBV12-4 with TRBJ2-5; TRBD2 matches 8 bases. The CDR3 runs 16 residues.